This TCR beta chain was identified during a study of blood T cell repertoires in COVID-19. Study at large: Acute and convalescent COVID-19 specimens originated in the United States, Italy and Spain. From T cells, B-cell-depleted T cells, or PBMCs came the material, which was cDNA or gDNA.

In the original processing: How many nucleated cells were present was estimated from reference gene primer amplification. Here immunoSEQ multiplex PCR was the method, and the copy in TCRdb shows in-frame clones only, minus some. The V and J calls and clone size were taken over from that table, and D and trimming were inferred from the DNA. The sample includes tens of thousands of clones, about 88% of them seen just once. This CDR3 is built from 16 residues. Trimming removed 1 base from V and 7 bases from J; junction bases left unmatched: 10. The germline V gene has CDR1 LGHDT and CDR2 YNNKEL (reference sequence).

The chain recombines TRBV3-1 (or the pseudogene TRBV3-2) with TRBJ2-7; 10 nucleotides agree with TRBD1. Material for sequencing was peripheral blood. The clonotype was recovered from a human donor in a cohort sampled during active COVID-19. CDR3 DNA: TGTGCCAGCAGCCAAGCCCGGACAGGGGGTTATGGGGAGCAGTACTTC. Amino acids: CASSQARTGGYGEQYF.